What follows are 26 T cell receptor beta chains derived from one specimen sequenced in a study of blood T cell repertoires in COVID-19. Measured with immunoSEQ multiplex PCR; TCRdb has only the in-frame clones, and not every one. The sample lists around 300,000 clones, 85% to 90% occurring once. The sequenced sample consisted of peripheral blood. The receptors derive from a woman aged 50 to 65 with COVID-19, enrolled during active disease.

This clone was seen more than once but under ten times. CDR3 bases: TGCACCAGCAGCCAAGATGAGGCAGGGGTTACGCAGTATTTT. It yields the protein CTSSQDEAGVTQYF. The genes are TRBV1 and TRBJ2-3; TRBD1 is the table's D call, not checked against the DNA. TRBV1 has pseudogene status. This CDR3 region has 14 residues.

Only one count was recorded for this clone. V and J are TRBV6-5 and TRBJ2-6, with D perhaps matching TRBD1 (6 bases). The germline gives CDR1 MNHEY, CDR2 SVGAGI. V was trimmed by 5 bases and J by 2 bases, leaving 10 bases between them. This CDR3 spans 15 amino acids. Here the CDR3 reads CASSRDTAGANVLTF. In nucleotides, the CDR3 is TGTGCCAGCAGTAGGGACACAGCTGGGGCCAACGTCCTGACTTTC.

J is TRBJ2-1 and V is TRBV6-4; D remains unclear. Germline V gene lookup returns CDR1 MRHNA and CDR2 SNTAGT. CDR3 length: 14 residues. V lost 2 bases to trimming and J lost 6 bases, with 11 bases between them. The CDR3 sequence: CASSDGPTPNEQFF. The CDR3 nucleotides read TGTGCCAGCAGTGACGGGCCCACACCCAATGAGCAGTTCTTC.

The V gene is TRBV6-2 or TRBV6-3, the J gene TRBJ2-7; possibly TRBD2 for D (5 bases). The CDR3 is 17 amino acids. Germline values: CDR1 MNHEY, CDR2 SVGEGT. The germline V and J ends were trimmed by 2 bases and 4 bases, with 21 bases remaining between them. The CDR3: CASSYGGSASNPYEQYF. In DNA form, the CDR3 reads TGTGCCAGCAGTTACGGCGGTAGCGCTTCAAATCCGTACGAGCAGTACTTC.

The rearrangement uses TRBV15 and TRBJ2-7; 8 nucleotides align to TRBD2. Looked up from germline, CDR1 is LNHNV and CDR2 is YYDKDF (reference sequence). This CDR3 has 21 residues. V lost 2 bases and J lost 3; bases outside the gene matches: 24. CDR3 nucleotides: TGTGCCACCAGCAGAATCAGGGGTGCGGGAGGTCCGCTCCCCCCTCTCTACGAGCAGTACTTC. It encodes CATSRIRGAGGPLPPLYEQYF. The whole variable domain, filled in from reference TRBV15 and TRBJ2-7, reads DAMVIQNPRYQVTQFGKPVTLSCSQTLNHNVMYWYQQKSSQAPKLLFHYYDKDFNNEADTPDNFQSRRPNTSFCFLDIRSPGLGDTAMYLCATSRIRGAGGPLPPLYEQYFGPGTRLTVT.

The rearrangement uses TRBV7-9 and TRBJ1-1; possibly TRBD1 for D (6 bases). Germline V lookup: CDR1 SEHNR, CDR2 FQNEAQ (reference sequence). V was trimmed by 5 bases and J by 8 bases, leaving 15 bases between them. This CDR3 has 13 amino acids. The CDR3 sequence: CASSPSGAPEAFF. The CDR3 DNA reads TGTGCCAGCAGCCCCTCAGGGGCCCCAGAAGCTTTCTTT. Complete variable domain (other parts from reference TRBV7-9 and TRBJ1-1): DTGVSQNPRHKITKRGQNVTFRCDPISEHNRLYWYRQTLGQGPEFLTYFQNEAQLEKSRLLSDRFSAERPKGSFSTLEIQRTEQGDSAMYLCASSPSGAPEAFFGQGTRLTVV.

J is TRBJ1-2 and V is TRBV9, with D possibly being TRBD1 (5 bases). Germline CDR1 is SGDLS and CDR2 is YYNGEE. The V end was cut by 0 bases, the J end by 5 bases, with 17 bases between. The CDR3 is made up of 16 amino acids. The CDR3 coding sequence is TGTGCCAGCAGCGTAGGAGCCAAGGGAGGGGATTATGGCTACACCTTC. Translation: CASSVGAKGGDYGYTF.

The chain uses TRBV6-6 and TRBJ1-4; 9 bases match TRBD1. The CDR3 runs to 16 residues. V lost 6 bases, J lost 1 base, and 6 bases stayed unmatched. Germline assignment: CDR1 MNHNY and CDR2 SVGAGI (reference sequence). DNA of the CDR3: TGTGCCAGCAGGCCGGGACAGGGTATAACTAATGAAAAACTGTTTTTT. It is translated as CASRPGQGITNEKLFF.

V gene TRBV7-3 combines with J gene TRBJ2-2; D is ambiguous. Per germline, CDR1 SGHTA and CDR2 FQGTGA. The CDR3 consists of 14 residues. With 3 bases removed from V and 1 base from J, the gap between germline ends came to 6 bases. The CDR3 DNA is TGTGCCAGCAGCTTTAAACAGAACACCGGGGAGCTGTTTTTT. Its protein is CASSFKQNTGELFF.

The V and J genes are TRBV20-1 and TRBJ1-1; 7 bases agree with TRBD1. The junction had 8 bases not matched to a gene; V was cut back by 6 bases and J by 10 bases. Germline-derived CDR1 and CDR2 are DFQATT and SNEGSKA (reference sequence). The CDR3 is made up of 11 amino acids. CDR3 sequence reads: CSAVKTGRAFF. CDR3 DNA sequence: TGCAGTGCCGTGAAGACAGGGAGAGCTTTCTTT.

V is TRBV5-1 and J is TRBJ1-1; D gene ambiguous. V was clipped by 4 bases and J by 0 bases, with 7 bases between them. Per the germline V gene, CDR1 is SGHRS and CDR2 is YFSETQ. This CDR3 comprises 13 residues. The CDR3 region has the DNA TGCGCCAGCAGCCTAAATATGAACACTGAAGCTTTCTTT. Its translation: CASSLNMNTEAFF.

This clone came up a few times. This chain joins TRBV11-3 and TRBJ2-2; no clear D gene. The CDR3 is 15 amino acids. From germline, CDR1 is SGHNT and CDR2 YENEEA. The V end was cut by 3 bases, the J end by 1 base, with 9 bases between. This CDR3 reads CASSLFSENTGELFF. CDR3 DNA sequence: TGTGCCAGCAGCTTGTTCAGTGAGAACACCGGGGAGCTGTTTTTT. Combining the CDR3 with reference TRBV11-3 and TRBJ2-2 gives the whole variable domain EAGVVQSPRYKIIEKKQPVAFWCNPISGHNTLYWYLQNLGQGPELLIRYENEEAVDDSQLPKDRFSAERLKGVDSTLKIQPAELGDSAVYLCASSLFSENTGELFFGEGSRLTVL.

This clone was recorded once. V is TRBV18 and J is TRBJ2-1; D remains unclear. The CDR3 spans 13 residues. The germline gives CDR1 KGHSH, CDR2 LQKENI. V was trimmed by 3 bases and J by 6 bases, leaving 9 bases between them. The CDR3: CASSPLDSNEQFF. CDR3 sequence (DNA): TGTGCCAGCTCACCCCTAGATTCCAATGAGCAGTTCTTC. The full variable domain, its missing parts supplied by reference TRBV18 and TRBJ2-1, is NAGVMQNPRHLVRRRGQEARLRCSPMKGHSHVYWYRQLPEEGLKFMVYLQKENIIDESGMPKERFSAEFPKEGPSILRIQQVVRGDSAAYFCASSPLDSNEQFFGPGTRLTVL.

The chain employs TRBV7-9 and TRBJ2-7; TRBD2 matches at 7 bases. The junction had 3 bases not matched to a gene; V was cut back by 1 base and J by 9 bases. The CDR3 runs to 12 residues. From germline, CDR1 is SEHNR and CDR2 FQNEAQ (reference sequence). Written as DNA, the CDR3 is TGTGCCAGCAGCTTAGAACTAGCGCGGCAGTACTTC. Translating it yields CASSLELARQYF.

The V gene is TRBV30, the J gene TRBJ2-7; D possibly corresponds to TRBD2 (5 bases). The CDR3 is 15 amino acids. Looked up from germline, CDR1 is GTSNPN and CDR2 is SVGIG (reference sequence). Trimming stripped 4 bases from V and 1 base from J, with 17 bases between. The CDR3 nucleotides read TGTGCCTGGATACCCCCCGGGTCGGGATCCTACGAGCAGTACTTC. Its translation is CAWIPPGSGSYEQYF.

The V call is TRBV19, the J call TRBJ1-1, with TRBD1 matching 7 bases. CDR1 and CDR2 from the germline V gene are LNHDA and SQIVND (reference sequence). V trimming: 5 bases; J trimming: 2 bases; junction bases outside the gene matches: 8. There are 15 residues in the CDR3. CDR3 protein: CASSRSGGPNTEAFF. The DNA of the CDR3 is TGTGCCAGTAGTCGCTCAGGGGGTCCCAACACTGAAGCTTTCTTT.

The chain has TRBV6-6 and TRBJ2-1; maybe TRBD1 (6 bases). There are 15 residues in the CDR3. The ends were cut back, 6 bases at V and 0 bases at J, with 12 bases in the middle. CDR1 MNHNY and CDR2 SVGAGI come from the germline V gene (reference sequence). The CDR3 DNA sequence: TGTGCCAGCAGCAAACAGGGCGGCTCCTACAATGAGCAGTTCTTC. It codes for CASSKQGGSYNEQFF.

The chain is built from TRBV29-1 and TRBJ1-1, with D hard to call. Germline loops: CDR1 SQVTM, CDR2 ANQGSEA. This CDR3 contains 15 residues. The V end was cut by 4 bases, the J end by 0 bases, with 15 bases between. The CDR3 is CSVVRHPGMNTEAFF. CDR3 coding DNA: TGCAGCGTTGTTAGGCACCCCGGGATGAACACTGAAGCTTTCTTT.

V gene TRBV30 combines with J gene TRBJ2-2, with D perhaps TRBD1 (5 bases). CDR1 and CDR2 (germline): GTSNPN, SVGIG (reference sequence). V lost 4 bases to trimming and J lost 2 bases, with 8 bases between them. This CDR3 region has 13 residues. The CDR3 DNA sequence: TGTGCCTGGACAGGGTCTAACACCGGGGAGCTGTTTTTT. It translates to CAWTGSNTGELFF.

This chain joins TRBV19 and TRBJ1-5; tentative D call: TRBD1 (6 bases). V was pared by 5 bases and J by 6 bases, with 17 bases between. The CDR3 loop spans 15 amino acids. Germline CDR1 and CDR2: LNHDA and SQIVND (reference sequence). The CDR3 DNA is TGTGCCAGTAGTTGGTCGGGGGGGGCTGTTCAGCCCCAGCATTTT. It is translated as CASSWSGGAVQPQHF.

The V call is TRBV6-5, the J call TRBJ1-1; D is possibly TRBD1 (5 bases). The CDR3 covers 13 residues. Per germline, CDR1 MNHEY and CDR2 SVGAGI. Trimming removed 5 bases from V and 5 bases from J, with 12 bases in between. CDR3 coding DNA: TGTGCCAGCAGTCGAGGAGGGGAAACTGAAGCTTTCTTT. Protein product: CASSRGGETEAFF.

The rearrangement links TRBV5-1 to TRBJ1-2; D might be TRBD1 (5 bases). Germline CDR1 SGHRS, CDR2 YFSETQ. V was cut by 0 bases and J by 6 bases, with 12 bases left in between. The CDR3 runs 14 residues. The CDR3 sequence: CASSLEGFPDGYTF. CDR3 coding DNA: TGCGCCAGCAGCTTGGAGGGGTTTCCGGATGGCTACACCTTC.

V gene TRBV29-1 combines with J gene TRBJ2-1; D is possibly TRBD1 (6 bases). CDR1 SQVTM and CDR2 ANQGSEA come from the germline V gene. CDR3 length equals 12 residues. V was clipped by 8 bases and J by 4 bases, with 12 bases between them. For the CDR3, the DNA is TGCAGCACCGGACAGCTTTACAATGAGCAGTTCTTC. Protein sequence: CSTGQLYNEQFF.

This sequence joins TRBV18 and TRBJ1-4; D is perhaps TRBD1 (6 bases). The CDR3 has 13 residues. V was pared by 4 bases and J by 4 bases, with 7 bases between. CDR1 and CDR2 from the germline V gene are KGHSH and LQKENI. Written as DNA, the CDR3 is TGTGCCAGCTCACGGGACAATAATGAAAAACTGTTTTTT. Its protein product is CASSRDNNEKLFF.

V and J are TRBV5-6 and TRBJ1-6; 7 bases line up with TRBD1. V gave up 0 bases and J gave up 9 bases; unmatched junction bases: 9. The germline CDR1 and CDR2 sequences are SGHDT and YYEEEE. The CDR3 is made up of 16 amino acids. CDR3 coding DNA: TGTGCCAGCAGCTTGGAGGGGGCGCCGATTAGTTCACCCCTCCACTTT. Its translation is CASSLEGAPISSPLHF.

The J gene is TRBJ1-5, the V gene TRBV6-1, with D possibly TRBD1 on 6 matching bases. The CDR3 has 16 amino acids. Per the germline V gene, CDR1 is MNHNS and CDR2 is SASEGT. Trimming cost V 4 bases and J 1 base, with 14 bases left between them. The DNA of the CDR3 is TGTGCCAGCAGTGCGGCACAGGGAGGGAGCAATCAGCCCCAGCATTTT. Translating it yields CASSAAQGGSNQPQHF.